These 5 T cell receptor beta chains originate from one sample sequenced in a study of CD8 T cells in ankylosing spondylitis. TCRdb ran MiXCR on the 5' RACE reads and lists one entry per CDR3 protein. The sample has hundreds of thousands of distinct CDR3 sequences, less than 9.5% seen once. The material sequenced was blood, either unsorted or a sorted T cell fraction (not recorded which). The receptors here all came from a female donor with ankylosing spondylitis or in good health (not recorded which).

This clonotype was observed many times. The chain uses TRBV20-1 and TRBJ2-2; D unresolved. From germline, CDR1 is DFQATT and CDR2 SNEGSKA (reference sequence). This CDR3 is built from 12 residues. The CDR3 nucleotides read TGCAGCCTCCACCGGAACACCGGGGAGCTGTTTTTT. Translating gives CSLHRNTGELFF.

This clonotype was counted ten times or more. The rearrangement joins TRBV5-1 to TRBJ2-1; 8 bases map to TRBD2. The germline V gene has CDR1 SGHRS and CDR2 YFSETQ. J lost 8 bases, V lost 0 bases, and 7 bases had no gene match. The CDR3 contains 15 residues. Here the CDR3 reads CASSLGDNGGDEQFF. The CDR3 DNA sequence: TGCGCCAGCAGCTTGGGCGATAACGGGGGGGATGAGCAGTTCTTC.

This clonotype was detected many times. The chain employs TRBV9 and TRBJ2-3; 13 bases fit TRBD2. The CDR3 runs to 16 residues. Germline values: CDR1 SGDLS, CDR2 YYNGEE. Trimming removed 5 bases from V and 3 bases from J; junction bases left unmatched: 6. The CDR3 sequence is CASSATSGRMTDTQYF. The CDR3 region has the DNA TGTGCCAGCAGTGCGACTAGCGGGAGGATGACAGATACGCAGTATTTT.

The gene calls are TRBV20-1 and TRBJ2-2; 9 nucleotides align to TRBD2. This CDR3 has 15 residues. V was pared by 3 bases and J by 5 bases, with 7 bases of the junction left unmatched. CDR1 and CDR2 from the germline V gene are DFQATT and SNEGSKA (reference sequence). The CDR3 nucleotides read TGCAGTGCTAGGATAGCGGGAGTTTTGACCGGGGAGCTGTTTTTT. Amino acid sequence: CSARIAGVLTGELFF.

This clonotype has ten or more counts. V and J are TRBV12-3 or TRBV12-4 and TRBJ2-1; TRBD2 matches at 13 bases. The CDR3 contains 16 residues. Trimming at V came to 6 bases and at J to 8 bases, leaving 10 bases not matched to a gene. CDR3 DNA sequence: TGTGCCAGCAGCCGCGGACTAGCGGGAGCGGGAGATGAGCAGTTCTTC. This gives the protein CASSRGLAGAGDEQFF.